The sample holds many counts of the clone carrying this TCR beta chain. These data originate in a study of T cells in Graves' hyperthyroidism and ophthalmopathy. Reasons for excluding patients were uncontrolled infection, other autoimmune disease, pregnancy or lactation. CDR3 size: 14 residues. V gave up 3 bases and J gave up 3 bases, with 11 bases separating them. Looked up from germline, CDR1 is KGHSH and CDR2 is LQKENI. The source material, RNA transcripts, was used to amplify TCR beta CDR3 regions. The HTBI primer set drove a first-round RT-PCR of the TCR CDR3. TCRdb fed the multiplex PCR reads into MiXCR, producing one record per CDR3 protein. The table has about 300,000 distinct CDR3 sequences, about 15% seen once.

The sequence was obtained from a man aged 25 to 40 with Graves' hyperthyroidism. Sequencing input: blood. The chain carries TRBV18 and TRBJ1-1; possible D gene TRBD1, 6 bases. The chain's CDR3 is CASSPANRDTEAFF. For the CDR3, the DNA is TGTGCCAGCTCACCGGCAAACAGGGACACTGAAGCTTTCTTT. Together with reference TRBV18 and TRBJ1-1, the CDR3 gives the full variable domain: NAGVMQNPRHLVRRRGQEARLRCSPMKGHSHVYWYRQLPEEGLKFMVYLQKENIIDESGMPKERFSAEFPKEGPSILRIQQVVRGDSAAYFCASSPANRDTEAFFGQGTRLTVV.